Listed here is a single T cell receptor beta chain. As yet, its antigen is unknown. This sample was included in a study of CXCR3-negative and CXCR3-positive naive CD8 T cells. Study outcomes and limitations: More hydrophobic TRB CDR3s occurred in CXCR3-positive than in CXCR3-negative naive cells. Unlike memory cells, which differed, naive CXCR3-negative and CXCR3-positive cells had similar TRBV-TRBJ usage. Comparably high diversity was seen in both naive subsets, and much lower diversity in memory CD8+ cells.

Naive CD8+ T cells showed CD45RO-CCR7+CD27+CD95-. The CDR3 totals 14 residues. In germline, CDR1 is MNHEY, CDR2 SMNVEV (reference sequence). UMI-labeled 5' RACE TRB cDNA libraries were prepared from the cells. From the 5' RACE reads, TCRdb lists one entry per CDR3 protein and no DNA. This sample's table reports some 54,000 distinct CDR3 sequences. The TCR sequence derives from a human donor in good health. Some clones in this sample may be carry-over from other donors' samples. The V and J genes are TRBV27 and TRBJ2-2; the D call of TRBD1 rests on TCRdb alone, since no DNA is present to check it. Sequencing input: naive CXCR3+ CD8+ T cells from blood. Subset noted: CD45RO-CCR7+CD27+CD95- naive CD8+ T cells expressing CXCR3 (TNR3+). The chain's CDR3 is CASSPDRNTGELFF.